This T cell receptor (beta chain) was identified in a study of T and B cells in COVID-19 patients. Turning to the study itself: Of approximately 20 active-infection patients, 15 to 18 carried comorbidities linked to unfavorable COVID-19 outcome. Study outcomes and limitations: In COVID-19 patients, T cell receptor beta variable and joining gene use was reportedly strongly skewed.

There are 12 residues in the CDR3. Germline V gene data show CDR1 as GTSNPN and CDR2 as SVGIG (reference sequence). TRB was amplified from around 250-500 ng of blood genomic DNA. In this sample, this clonotype is medium-sized. Antigen specificity is unknown. An end of the junction does not agree with germline; a read error may underlie this. TRB rearrangements were amplified by multiplex PCR with BIOMED2 TRB-A/B primers. TCRdb called the multiplex PCR reads again in MiXCR, with one record for every CDR3 protein. The sample contains almost 6,000 distinct CDR3 sequences, 25% to 30% of which appear only once.

Sequences were obtained from blood. The chain recombines TRBV30 with TRBJ2-5, with 7 bases identical to TRBD2. This receptor was obtained from a human donor with active COVID-19. The CDR3 coding sequence is TGTGCCTGGAGTGTTAACGGGAGGAGGGGAGACTTC. Amino acid sequence: CAWSVNGRRGDF.